What follows is one T cell receptor (beta chain) and its context. This CDR3 comprises 16 residues. Germline V gene data show CDR1 as SGHRS and CDR2 as YFSETQ. Trimming took 5 bases from V and 8 from J; bases not matched to a gene: 13. This record comes from a study of PD-L1 blockade in urothelial cancer. The overall study: The number of prior chemotherapy regimens per patient was 0 to 3.

Some clones are missing from TCRdb's copy, which holds only in-frame ones; the method was immunoSEQ multiplex PCR. Of about 51,000 clones listed, around 83% are singletons. The time point is: pretreatment peripheral blood. Material: PBMCs, obtained around atezolizumab (anti-PD-L1) treatment. The sequence derives from a man aged 55 to 70 with urothelial cancer. J is TRBJ1-4 and V is TRBV5-1, with TRBD1 identical over 9 bases. The CDR3 sequence is CASSLGPRDRAEKLFF. The CDR3 nucleotides read TGCGCCAGCAGTCTGGGACCCAGGGACAGGGCCGAAAAACTGTTTTTT.